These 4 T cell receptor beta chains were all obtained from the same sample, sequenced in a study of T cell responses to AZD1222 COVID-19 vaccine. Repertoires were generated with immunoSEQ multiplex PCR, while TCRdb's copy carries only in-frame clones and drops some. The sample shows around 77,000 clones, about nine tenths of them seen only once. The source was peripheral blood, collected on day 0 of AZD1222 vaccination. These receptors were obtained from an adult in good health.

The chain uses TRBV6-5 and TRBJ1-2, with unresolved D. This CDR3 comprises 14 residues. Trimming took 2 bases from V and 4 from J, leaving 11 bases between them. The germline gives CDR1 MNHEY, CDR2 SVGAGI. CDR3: CASSYGGSVYGYTF. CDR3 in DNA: TGTGCCAGCAGTTACGGAGGGAGTGTCTATGGCTACACCTTC.

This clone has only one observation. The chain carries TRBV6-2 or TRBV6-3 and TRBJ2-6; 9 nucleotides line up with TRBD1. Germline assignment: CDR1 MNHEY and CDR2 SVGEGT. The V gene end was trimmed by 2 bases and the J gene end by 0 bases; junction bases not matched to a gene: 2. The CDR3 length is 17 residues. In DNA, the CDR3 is TGTGCCAGCAGTTACGGACAGGGGATCTCTGGGGCCAACGTCCTGACTTTC. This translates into CASSYGQGISGANVLTF.

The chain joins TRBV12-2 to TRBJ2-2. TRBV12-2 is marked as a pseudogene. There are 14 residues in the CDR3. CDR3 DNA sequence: TGTGCAAGCCACTCATGTCGTTGGGGTCGGGAGCTGTTTTTT. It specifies CASHSCRWGRELFF.

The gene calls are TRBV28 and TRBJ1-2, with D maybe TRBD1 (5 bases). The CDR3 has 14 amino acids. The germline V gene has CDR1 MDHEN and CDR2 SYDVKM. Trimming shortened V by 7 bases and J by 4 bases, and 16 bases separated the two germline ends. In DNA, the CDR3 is TGTGCCAGCATTCGGGCAGGGCGGAGCTATGGCTACACCTTC. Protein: CASIRAGRSYGYTF.